This TCR beta chain was observed in a study of T cell responses to AZD1222 COVID-19 vaccine. Overall study findings and caveats: The peak T cell response came first, and repertoires were sampled only after it. Only a handful of AZD1222 recipients, roughly six in all, had baseline seropositivity.

Worth noting for this clone: Antigen: not known.

TCRdb's copy holds only in-frame clones and misses some; the assay was immunoSEQ multiplex PCR. Found here are about 170,000 clones, roughly 85% of them singletons; the top ten hold 1.1%. Germline CDR1 is SGHVS and CDR2 is FQNEAQ. The CDR3 contains 14 residues. J lost 4 bases, V lost 5 bases, and 6 bases had no gene match. The chain is built from TRBV7-8 and TRBJ1-2; 8 bases are a match to TRBD1. This TCR came from an adult who received the AZD1222 COVID-19 vaccine. Sequenced material: peripheral blood, taken 28 days after the second AZD1222 dose. CDR3 loop: CASSGWTGRYGYTF. The CDR3 nucleotides read TGTGCCAGCAGCGGCTGGACAGGGCGCTATGGCTACACCTTC.